The present entry profiles one T cell receptor beta chain with its context. Its antigen is unknown. There are no base qualities to consult, and no much larger clone falls within one base. V loses 3 bases of germline sequence and J loses 8 bases, and the interval between the two ends is 16 bases. CDR1 and CDR2 are read off the germline V gene as SGHVS and FQNEAQ. Its CDR3 holds 14 amino acids, cysteine through phenylalanine. Only the CDR3 part of the read is kept: 42 bases, read in frame from the first base. TCR CDR3 regions were amplified from genomic DNA by multiplex PCR using the deep immunoSEQ assay. Genomic DNA extracted from each cell subset was distributed evenly over all wells of several immunoSEQ 96-well plates, and each plate served as one replicate. For sorted subsets, each replicate PCR was loaded with approximately 0.2 ug genomic DNA, equivalent to about 30,000 T cell genomes. Purified libraries were measured with a Qubit 3.0 fluorometer, size-checked on a Bioanalyzer 2100, and measured again with the KAPA Library Quantification kit. Every immunoSEQ 96-well plate was sequenced on a dedicated single-read 150-cycle Illumina NextSeq 550 flow cell. In the original analysis: Because the immunoSEQ output included only junctional sequences and no quality scores, the filtering could not be the same as the filtering used for full-length reads. To assign V/J genes and CDR3, sequences were annotated using PyIR, a Python wrapper for IgBLAST v1.9, with IMGT germline references. Reads were filtered out if the reads had weak V/J assignments (E-value above 1e-6), no CDR3, stop codons, out-of-frame junctions, or ambiguous translated residues. V3J clonotypes were defined as sequences sharing an identical inferred V gene, J gene, and CDR3 amino acid sequence. Percentage overlap between repertoires was calculated by dividing the number of shared unique clonotypes by the size of the smaller repertoire. Richness of each repertoire was evaluated using RTK rarefaction, the Chao1 estimator, and Recon v2.1 estimates of unobserved clonotypes. For all TCRbeta clonotypes obtained by the gDNA method from a few donors, generation probabilities were computed with OLGA. Imported from immuneACCESS, the table was reduced by TCRdb to in-frame sequences with V and J called. These copies leave out some clones; in studies compared against another copy, an unresolved V gene accounts for under half, and the cause of the remainder is not known. V, J and clone size are those of that table, while D and trimming were read from the DNA. The sample has 1,400,000 or so clones on record, 98% to 99% of them singletons. Clones ranked in the top ten supply roughly 0.36% of the sample.

The donors were healthy, HIV-negative adults with no recently reported acute infections or vaccinations. All donors were Caucasian adults living in Nashville, Tennessee, USA. CD4+ T cells were enriched by magnetic negative selection; naive cells were then positively selected on CD45RA, and the negative fraction formed the memory subset. Blood was collected by leukapheresis, and PBMCs were isolated by Ficoll-Histopaque density gradient centrifugation and then cryopreserved in liquid nitrogen vapor phase. Analytical flow cytometry was used to check the purity and quantity of every magnetically sorted T cell population. From each sorted fraction, genomic DNA was isolated and quantified by UV absorbance on a Nanodrop 2000c. This sample was taken from a study of shared clonotypes between healthy human individuals (dated by TCRdb to the early 2020s). Some background on the complete study: The cohort comprised two women and three men aged 18 to 49 years. For each donor, CD4 naive and CD4 memory were each run on three plates, CD8 naive on two plates, and CD8 memory on one plate. To estimate repertoire size and how much clonotype sharing occurs between individuals, the study deeply sequenced the blood TCR repertoires of several healthy adults. To increase sequencing depth and limit assay-specific biases, TCR repertoire library preparation and sequencing were carried out by different laboratories using diverse techniques. Between about 0.8 and 9.5 billion PBMCs per donor were obtained by leukapheresis. Overall results and qualifications from the work: Only blood was sampled, and tissue TCR repertoires likely differ from those in blood. The genetic and exposure-history diversity represented was limited by the small number of donors. Compared with non-shared clonotypes, the clonotypes found in all four sorted-subset donors had higher generation probabilities. Naive subsets generally had larger estimated clonotype richness than memory subsets did. Pairwise subsampling led to the expectation that sequencing depth would affect the degree of clonotype sharing among donors. Roughly 5.2% of naive CD4, around 3.6% of naive CD8, about 2.4% of memory CD4, and 0.4% of memory CD8 clonotypes were shared across a few donors. Even with the large sequencing depth, rarefaction of the sorted-subset datasets indicated that sequencing was incomplete.

This TCR derives from a man younger than 45 in good health. The sample comprised naive CD4+ T cells sorted from blood. The cell subset or site label of this sample denotes: CD45RA+ positively selected. Rearrangement joined TRBV7-8 to TRBJ1-2, and TRBD1 may be the D gene, going by 6 matching bases. The base sequence is TGTGCCAGCAGCTTCCCATGGGACATCGCGGGCTACACCTTC. Translated, this gives CASSFPWDIAGYTF.